This TCR beta chain was found in a study of blood T cell repertoires in COVID-19. The wider study: From T cells, B-cell-depleted T cells, or PBMCs came the material, which was cDNA or gDNA.

Among Cohort 3 donors, those recovered had two negative PCRs, clearance, or symptom resolution. Per the original data handling: Counts of nucleated cells, estimated from reference gene primer amplification, were obtained. Profiling relied on immunoSEQ multiplex PCR, and the TCRdb table lists in-frame clones only, not all of them. V and J calls and clone size are given by that table; D and trimming were obtained from the DNA. The table has around 300,000 clones, 75% to 90% seen once. This clonotype was sampled from a man aged 25 to 40 who had recovered from COVID-19. Sequencing was carried out using PBMCs or T cells enriched from blood (not recorded which).

CDR3 sequence (DNA): TGTGCCTGGAGCGCGCCCGGTACTGAAGCTTTCTTT. Translating it yields CAWSAPGTEAFF. The chain uses TRBV30 and TRBJ1-1; D gene uncertain. CDR3 length equals 12 residues. Germline loops: CDR1 GTSNPN, CDR2 SVGIG (reference sequence). Trimming removed 3 bases at V and 5 bases at J, with 10 bases between.